Listed below are T cell receptor beta chains from one sample, sequenced in a study of circulating CD8 cells and anti-PD-1 response in melanoma. TCRdb reprocessed the reads via MiXCR and lists one record per CDR3 protein. The data hold 2,000 to 2,500 distinct CDR3 sequences, with under 10% observed a single time. This material consisted of CD8+ T cells from PBMCs, taken at baseline or after one month of anti-PD-1 therapy (not recorded which). The receptors here all came from a human donor with melanoma. CDR3s include the opening cysteine and the closing phenylalanine or tryptophan. The D gene is left open where the match is weak. Size values are once, few and many counts, or a class for expanded clones, and some rows have none.

>TRBJ2-1|.|medium-sized|TRBV19
CASSEIPSNEQFF
TGTGCCAGTTCCGAGATCCCCTCGAATGAGCAGTTCTTC
>TRBJ1-2|.|medium-sized|TRBV27
CASRPRVRDGYTF
TGTGCCAGCAGACCCAGGGTTAGGGATGGCTACACCTTC
>TRBJ2-5|TRBD1|large|TRBV7-3
CASSPGQGGETQYF
TGTGCCAGCAGCCCCGGACAGGGCGGGGAGACCCAGTACTTC
>TRBJ2-1|TRBD1|.|TRBV5-5
CASSLGTGDVKNEQFF
TGTGCCAGCAGCCTCGGGACAGGGGATGTCAAGAATGAGCAGTTCTTC
>TRBJ2-1|TRBD2|medium-sized|TRBV2
CASSDTSGGSYNEQFF
TGTGCCAGCAGTGATACTAGCGGGGGTTCCTACAATGAGCAGTTCTTC
>TRBJ1-2|.|medium-sized|TRBV12-3/TRBV12-4
CASSSPGIF
TGTGCCAGCAGTTCCCCGGGGATCTTC
>TRBJ2-1|.|medium-sized|TRBV14
CASSLSRLGEQFF
TGTGCCAGCAGCCTCAGTAGACTCGGGGAGCAGTTCTTC
>TRBJ1-1|.|large|TRBV27
CASSVNTGSPEAFF
TGTGCCAGCAGTGTAAATACAGGTTCCCCTGAAGCTTTCTTT
>TRBJ2-7|TRBD1|few|TRBV28
CASGLGQNLYEQYF
TGTGCCAGCGGATTGGGACAGAACCTCTACGAGCAGTACTTC
>TRBJ2-7|.|medium-sized|TRBV20-1
CSARDLGQGNPYEQYF
TGCAGTGCTAGAGATCTAGGGCAGGGCAACCCCTACGAGCAGTACTTC
>TRBJ1-1|.|few|TRBV19
CASIRTKDRLNTEAFF
TGTGCCAGTATAAGAACGAAGGACAGATTGAACACTGAAGCTTTCTTT
>TRBJ2-2|.|.|TRBV6-6
CASSYLDGGTGELFF
TGTGCCAGCAGTTACCTGGACGGCGGCACCGGGGAGCTGTTTTTT
>TRBJ2-7|.|large|TRBV9
CASSPGTRDEQYF
TGTGCCAGCAGCCCAGGGACTCGGGACGAGCAGTACTTC
>TRBJ1-1|.|few|TRBV7-3
CASSLYGTVNTEAFF
TGTGCCAGCAGCTTATACGGGACGGTGAACACTGAAGCTTTCTTT
>TRBJ2-1|TRBD2|medium-sized|TRBV28
CASSTGTSGPYNEQFF
TGTGCCAGCAGTACAGGGACTAGCGGGCCGTACAATGAGCAGTTCTTC
>TRBJ1-2|.|medium-sized|TRBV4-1
CASSHAIGYTF
TGCGCCAGCAGCCACGCTATCGGCTACACCTTC
>TRBJ2-2|.|.|TRBV27
CASSYGPGAANTGVLFF
TGTGCCAGCAGTTATGGGCCCGGGGCAGCGAACACCGGGGTGCTGTTTTTT
>TRBJ2-7|.|medium-sized|TRBV25-1
CASSGGYYEQYF
TGTGCCAGCAGCGGCGGGTATTACGAGCAGTACTTC
>TRBJ1-2|.|medium-sized|TRBV7-3
CASSFGGLDGYTF
TGTGCCAGCAGCTTCGGGGGTCTAGATGGCTACACCTTC
>TRBJ2-7|.|medium-sized|TRBV7-2
CASSLVVVYSLSEQYF
TGTGCCAGCAGCTTAGTTGTAGTGTACTCTCTCTCCGAGCAGTACTTC